This T cell receptor (beta chain) was obtained from a study of cytomegalovirus exposure and HLA in healthy donors. Germline CDR1 MGHDK, CDR2 SYGVNS. Trimming cost V 6 bases and J 0 bases; bases outside gene matches: 6. The CDR3 has 15 residues. A few counts support this clone. PCR amplification relied on 60 Vbeta primers (plus 13 Jbeta primers). Sequencing was performed with immunoSEQ multiplex PCR; in TCRdb, only in-frame clones are kept and a portion is missing. The sample includes 35,000 to 45,000 clones, roughly two thirds of them seen just once. The sample consisted of PBMCs. This sequence joins TRBV25-1 and TRBJ2-5; 8 bases fit TRBD2. This receptor was obtained from a man aged 25 to 45 in good health and CMV-seronegative. The CDR3 DNA sequence: TGTGCCAGCAGAACGACTAGCGAGTACCAAGAGACCCAGTACTTC. This codes for CASRTTSEYQETQYF.